The 22 T cell receptor beta chains given below trace back to one sample, sequenced in a study of shared clonotypes between healthy human individuals. Sequencing used immunoSEQ multiplex PCR; TCRdb keeps in-frame clones, though not all of them. The sample has over 950,000 clones, about 80% seen once. Input material: memory CD4+ T cells from PBMCs. Regarding subset: CD45RA-negative fraction. The receptors shown here come from a man aged 18-30 years in good health. Some clones in this sample may be carry-over from other donors' samples.

The chain employs TRBV4-1 and TRBJ1-5; 8 nucleotides line up with TRBD1. V was clipped by 1 base and J by 4 bases; unmatched bases: 0. The CDR3 is 14 amino acids. The germline CDR1 and CDR2 sequences are MGHRA and YSYEKL. The DNA for the CDR3 is TGCGCCAGCAGCCAAGGGACAGGGAATCAGCCCCAGCATTTT. This codes for CASSQGTGNQPQHF.

The rearrangement joins TRBV5-8 to TRBJ2-1; TRBD1 is a possible D gene (6 bases). Germline V gene sequence: CDR1 SGHTS, CDR2 YDEGEE. Trimming removed 4 bases from V and 3 bases from J, with 17 bases in between. This CDR3 comprises 16 residues. In nucleotides, the CDR3 is TGTGCCAGCAGCGATCTTAAATGGACAGACTACAATGAGCAGTTCTTC. This codes for CASSDLKWTDYNEQFF.

Remarks on this clone: The sample holds other DNA sequences that translate to the same CDR3. The CDR3 DNA reads as TGTGCCAGCTCACAGGGCACCGCGAACACTGAAGCTTTCTTT. This translates into CASSQGTANTEAFF. The J gene is TRBJ1-1, the V gene TRBV18; D is unresolved. The germline V gene has CDR1 KGHSH and CDR2 LQKENI. V was clipped by 4 bases and J by 1 base, with 10 bases between them. The CDR3 sequence is 14 residues long.

CDR3 amino acids: CASSPNEVVYNEQFF. The DNA of the CDR3 is TGTGCCAGCAGCCCCAATGAGGTAGTCTACAATGAGCAGTTCTTC. This sequence joins TRBV7-2 and TRBJ2-1; D remains ambiguous. The CDR3 runs 15 residues. Germline V lookup: CDR1 SGHTA, CDR2 FQGNSA. Trimming shortened V by 5 bases and J by 3 bases, and 14 bases separated the two germline ends.

This clone appeared a few times. The chain carries TRBV25-1 and TRBJ1-4; 8 bases agree with TRBD1. J was trimmed by 7 bases and V by 4 bases; bases with no gene match: 5. Germline V gene sequence: CDR1 MGHDK, CDR2 SYGVNS. The CDR3 extends over 14 amino acids. Written as DNA, the CDR3 is TGTGCCAGCAGTGCCTCAGGGGGCGGTGAAAAACTGTTTTTT. This translates into CASSASGGGEKLFF. Looking up the rest from reference TRBV25-1 and TRBJ1-4 gives the full variable domain: EADIYQTPRYLVIGTGKKITLECSQTMGHDKMYWYQQDPGMELHLIHYSYGVNSTEKGDLSSESTVSRIRTEHFPLTLESARPSHTSQYLCASSASGGGEKLFFGSGTQLSVL.

J is TRBJ2-7 and V is TRBV7-2; D perhaps matches TRBD1 (6 bases). Trimming removed 0 bases at V and 3 bases at J, with 12 bases between. The CDR3 runs 15 residues. CDR1 is SGHTA, CDR2 FQGNSA, per germline. The CDR3 region is CASSLASGHLYEQYF. The CDR3 coding sequence is TGTGCCAGCAGCTTAGCTTCGGGACACCTCTACGAGCAGTACTTC.

The chain employs TRBV11-3 and TRBJ2-3, with a weak D call TRBD1 (5 bases). CDR1 and CDR2 from the germline V gene are SGHNT and YENEEA. Trimming pared 2 bases from V and 3 bases from J, leaving 12 bases between. The CDR3 runs to 15 residues. CDR3 residues: CASSLSSQGTDTQYF. The DNA of the CDR3 is TGTGCCAGCAGCTTATCCTCCCAGGGTACAGATACGCAGTATTTT.

This clone showed up just a few times. The V gene is TRBV7-2, the J gene TRBJ2-2; D is tentatively TRBD1 or TRBD2 (6 bases each). This CDR3 has 14 amino acids. Germline CDR1 reads SGHTA; CDR2 reads FQGNSA. V lost 5 bases, J lost 6 bases, and 13 bases lay in between. CDR3 nucleotide sequence: TGTGCCAGCAGCCCCAATAGGGGGGCCGGGGAGCTGTTTTTT. Translating it yields CASSPNRGAGELFF.

A few counts support this clone. The chain carries TRBV10-1 and TRBJ2-1; the D gene is possibly TRBD2 (5 bases). V lost 0 bases, J lost 0 bases, and 9 bases lay in between. CDR1 and CDR2 from the germline V gene are WNHNN and SYGVQD (reference sequence). This CDR3 contains 16 residues. The CDR3 region is CASSESRRVSYNEQFF. In DNA form, the CDR3 reads TGCGCCAGCAGTGAGTCGAGGCGGGTCTCCTACAATGAGCAGTTCTTC.

V usage is TRBV15 and J usage is TRBJ2-7, with D tentatively TRBD2 (7 bases). The CDR3 contains 14 residues. Germline CDR1 and CDR2: LNHNV and YYDKDF (reference sequence). V gave up 4 bases and J gave up 7 bases, with 17 bases separating them. The CDR3: CATSMNSGGGEQYF. The CDR3 coding sequence is TGTGCCACCAGCATGAACTCGGGGGGCGGAGAGCAGTACTTC.

The chain employs TRBV15 and TRBJ2-7; D gene ambiguous. The CDR3 sequence is 15 residues long. Trimming took 3 bases from V and 3 from J, leaving 15 bases between them. Germline CDR1 LNHNV, CDR2 YYDKDF (reference sequence). The CDR3 DNA follows: TGTGCCACCAGCAGTACCGGAAGCGACCGCTACGAGCAGTACTTC. Protein product: CATSSTGSDRYEQYF.

CDR3 residues: CAWSVGGGWTSHEQYF. Here the CDR3 DNA reads TGTGCCTGGAGTGTAGGTGGGGGGTGGACATCCCACGAGCAGTACTTC. The chain employs TRBV30 and TRBJ2-7; TRBD2 is a possible D gene (6 bases). CDR1 is GTSNPN, CDR2 SVGIG, per germline (reference sequence). The V gene lost 0 bases and the J gene lost 5 bases, with 20 bases spanning the gap. The CDR3 totals 16 residues.

The genes are TRBV4-1 and TRBJ2-1, with TRBD2 matching over 7 bases. Germline V CDR1 and CDR2: MGHRA, YSYEKL. With V trimmed by 1 base and J by 15 bases, 3 bases remained unmatched. The CDR3 contains 11 residues. CDR3 DNA sequence: TGCGCCAGCAGCCAAGCGGCGGGGGTGTTCTTC. The encoded protein is CASSQAAGVFF.

The chain joins TRBV6-5 to TRBJ2-7, with TRBD1 identical over 11 bases. Germline-derived CDR1 and CDR2 are MNHEY and SVGAGI. The V and J ends lost 4 bases and 2 bases, in that order; junction bases with no gene match: 7. This CDR3 region has 16 residues. DNA of the CDR3: TGTGCCAGCAGTTTATCGGGACAGGGGGGAGCCTACGAGCAGTACTTC. It is translated as CASSLSGQGGAYEQYF.

This clone was detected many times. The V call is TRBV7-9, the J call TRBJ2-1; TRBD2 is a possible D gene (6 bases). The germline gives CDR1 SEHNR, CDR2 FQNEAQ (reference sequence). V lost 4 bases, J lost 7 bases, and 8 bases lay in between. The CDR3 spans 12 residues. The CDR3 sequence is CASSWAGNEQFF. For the CDR3, the DNA is TGTGCCAGCAGCTGGGCGGGGAATGAGCAGTTCTTC.

The chain has TRBV11-3 and TRBJ2-1, with 8 nucleotides matching TRBD1. CDR1 and CDR2 from the germline V gene are SGHNT and YENEEA. Trimming removed 0 bases from V and 1 base from J; junction bases left unmatched: 5. There are 17 residues in the CDR3. The CDR3 DNA sequence: TGTGCCAGCAGCTTAGATCGGGGACAGGCATCCTACAATGAGCAGTTCTTC. This encodes CASSLDRGQASYNEQFF.

The V gene is TRBV19, the J gene TRBJ2-7, with TRBD1 identical over 8 bases. Germline CDR1 reads LNHDA; CDR2 reads SQIVND (reference sequence). This CDR3 has 15 amino acids. V shed 3 bases, J shed 5 bases, and the junction held 9 bases outside the gene matches. This CDR3 is CASSMARTGLDEQYF. CDR3 bases: TGTGCCAGTAGTATGGCCAGGACAGGGCTGGACGAGCAGTACTTC.

Turning to this clone: Other DNA sequences in this sample translate to the same CDR3. The rearrangement links TRBV5-1 to TRBJ2-5; TRBD1 matches 10 bases. The CDR3 is made up of 14 amino acids. Germline loops: CDR1 SGHRS, CDR2 YFSETQ. The junction had 1 base not matched to a gene; V was cut back by 3 bases and J by 2 bases. CDR3 protein: CASSWGQGQETQYF. The CDR3 nucleotides are TGCGCCAGCAGCTGGGGACAGGGGCAAGAGACCCAGTACTTC. The variable domain in full, completed from reference TRBV5-1 and TRBJ2-5, reads KAGVTQTPRYLIKTRGQQVTLSCSPISGHRSVSWYQQTPGQGLQFLFEYFSETQRNKGNFPGRFSGRQFSNSRSEMNVSTLELGDSALYLCASSWGQGQETQYFGPGTRLLVL.

As concerns this clone: The sample contains more than one DNA sequence encoding this CDR3. The chain joins TRBV5-1 to TRBJ2-3; D is undetermined. Deletions cut 3 bases from V and 3 bases from J, with 5 bases between. This CDR3 has 12 amino acids. Germline V gene sequence: CDR1 SGHRS, CDR2 YFSETQ. The CDR3 reads CASSSPTDTQYF. CDR3 DNA sequence: TGCGCCAGCAGCTCCCCAACAGATACGCAGTATTTT.

The DNA of the CDR3 is TGTGCCAGCAGTTCCCCAGGGGTCAGCAATCAGCCCCAGCATTTT. It encodes CASSSPGVSNQPQHF. The chain uses TRBV28 and TRBJ1-5; maybe TRBD1 (6 bases). V gave up 4 bases and J gave up 1 base, with 11 bases separating them. Germline-derived CDR1 and CDR2 are MDHEN and SYDVKM. This CDR3 has 15 amino acids.

The chain combines TRBV11-1 with TRBJ1-2; unclear D gene. V gave up 1 base and J gave up 5 bases, with 11 bases separating them. Germline loops: CDR1 SGHAT, CDR2 FQDESV (reference sequence). This CDR3 contains 14 residues. The CDR3 sequence: CASSLDGREYGYTF. The CDR3 nucleotides read TGTGCCAGCAGCTTAGACGGCAGAGAGTATGGCTACACCTTC.

This chain links TRBV18 with TRBJ2-5; D uncertain. V lost 1 base, J lost 5 bases, and 14 bases lay in between. This CDR3 is built from 15 residues. Germline loops: CDR1 KGHSH, CDR2 LQKENI. The CDR3 DNA is TGTGCCAGCTCACCACGACGGGTTTTGGGGGAGACCCAGTACTTC. This encodes CASSPRRVLGETQYF.